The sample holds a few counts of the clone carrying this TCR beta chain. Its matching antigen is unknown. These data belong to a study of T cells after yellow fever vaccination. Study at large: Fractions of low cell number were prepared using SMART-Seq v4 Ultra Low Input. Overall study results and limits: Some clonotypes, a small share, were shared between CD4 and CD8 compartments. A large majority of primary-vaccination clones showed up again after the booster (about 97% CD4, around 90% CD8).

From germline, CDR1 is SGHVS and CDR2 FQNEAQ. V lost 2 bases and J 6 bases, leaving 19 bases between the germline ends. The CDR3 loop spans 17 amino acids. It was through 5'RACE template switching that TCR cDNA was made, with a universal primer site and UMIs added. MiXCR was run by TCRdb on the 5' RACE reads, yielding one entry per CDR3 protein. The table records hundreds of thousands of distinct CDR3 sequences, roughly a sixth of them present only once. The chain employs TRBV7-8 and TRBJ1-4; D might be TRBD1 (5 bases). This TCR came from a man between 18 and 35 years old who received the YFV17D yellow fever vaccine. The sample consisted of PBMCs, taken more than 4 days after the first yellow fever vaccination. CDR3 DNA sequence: TGTGCCAGCAGCTTATTGGCTGCCGGGGACCGGGATGAAAAACTGTTTTTT. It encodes CASSLLAAGDRDEKLFF.